Listed below are T cell receptor beta chains from one sample, sequenced in a study of shared clonotypes between healthy human individuals. TCRdb keeps only in-frame clones here, not all; method: immunoSEQ multiplex PCR. The sample lists just over 2,000,000 clones; 85% to 95% were seen once. The sample comprised naive CD8+ T cells sorted from blood. Source of these receptors: a man aged 18 to 30 in good health. The CDR3 runs from the conserved cysteine through the conserved F or W. A D gene is named only where the DNA matches it firmly. Clone size is stated in some rows and not others, as once, few, many or a class when expanded.

d_call: TRBD1
j_call: TRBJ2-2
v_call: TRBV27
clone_size: -
cdr3_nt: TGTGCCAGCAGTCATGGACAGGACACCGGGGAGCTGTTTTTT
cdr3_aa: CASSHGQDTGELFF

d_call: TRBD1
j_call: TRBJ1-4
v_call: TRBV5-1
clone_size: -
cdr3_nt: TGCGCCAGCAGCTTTTTTCAGGGGGCCGACGAAAAACTGTTTTTT
cdr3_aa: CASSFFQGADEKLFF

d_call: TRBD1
j_call: TRBJ1-2
v_call: TRBV18
clone_size: -
cdr3_nt: TGTGCCAGCTCCCCTCCTCGGACAGGGAGTTATGGCTACACCTTC
cdr3_aa: CASSPPRTGSYGYTF

d_call: TRBD1
j_call: TRBJ1-1
v_call: TRBV4-1
clone_size: -
cdr3_nt: TGCGCCAGCAGACACAGGGGGTGGACTGAAGCTTTCTTT
cdr3_aa: CASRHRGWTEAFF

d_call: TRBD1
j_call: TRBJ1-3
v_call: TRBV2
clone_size: -
cdr3_nt: TGTGCCAGCAGTGAAATAATCGGACAGGGGGCAGGAAACACCATATATTTT
cdr3_aa: CASSEIIGQGAGNTIYF

d_call: TRBD1
j_call: TRBJ2-7
v_call: TRBV9
clone_size: -
cdr3_nt: TGTGCCAGCAGCGTAGGGGGGACAGGATACGAGCAGTACTTC
cdr3_aa: CASSVGGTGYEQYF

d_call: TRBD1
j_call: TRBJ1-4
v_call: TRBV7-9
clone_size: -
cdr3_nt: TGTGCCAGCAGCTTGGCTACAGGGGGAACTAGGGATGAAAAACTGTTTTTT
cdr3_aa: CASSLATGGTRDEKLFF

d_call: -
j_call: TRBJ1-1
v_call: TRBV5-6
clone_size: -
cdr3_nt: TGTGCCAGCAGTCTGGGGTCGGGGTTGGGTCGTACTGAAGCTTTCTTT
cdr3_aa: CASSLGSGLGRTEAFF

d_call: -
j_call: TRBJ2-7
v_call: TRBV6-1
clone_size: -
cdr3_nt: TGTGCCAGCAGTGCCCGGGGGCCCTACGAGCAGTACTTC
cdr3_aa: CASSARGPYEQYF

d_call: -
j_call: TRBJ2-3
v_call: TRBV7-9
clone_size: -
cdr3_nt: TGTGCCAGCAGCTTGAGTGTGGGGGGCACAGATACGCAGTATTTT
cdr3_aa: CASSLSVGGTDTQYF

d_call: -
j_call: TRBJ1-1
v_call: TRBV19
clone_size: -
cdr3_nt: TGTGCCAGTAGATCATTTCGGGACCCTCCGGGGACCACTGAAGCTTTCTTT
cdr3_aa: CASRSFRDPPGTTEAFF

d_call: TRBD1
j_call: TRBJ1-5
v_call: TRBV6-4
clone_size: few
cdr3_nt: TGTGCCAGCAGTGTGACAGGGTGGTGGAGACAGCCCCAGCATTTT
cdr3_aa: CASSVTGWWRQPQHF

d_call: -
j_call: TRBJ2-1
v_call: TRBV5-1
clone_size: -
cdr3_nt: TGCGCCAGCAGCTTGGGGCTTGAGCAGTTCTTC
cdr3_aa: CASSLGLEQFF

d_call: -
j_call: TRBJ2-7
v_call: TRBV11-2
clone_size: -
cdr3_nt: TGTGCCAGCAGCTCCGGTCCAGGGAACTCCTACGAGCAGTACTTC
cdr3_aa: CASSSGPGNSYEQYF

d_call: -
j_call: TRBJ1-1
v_call: TRBV4-1
clone_size: -
cdr3_nt: TGCGCCAGCAGCCAAGAACCCCATACCACCGGGGAGAACACTGAAGCTTTCTTT
cdr3_aa: CASSQEPHTTGENTEAFF

d_call: -
j_call: TRBJ1-5
v_call: TRBV6-5
clone_size: -
cdr3_nt: TGTGCCAGCAGTCTATGGAACGGGCAGCCCCAGCATTTT
cdr3_aa: CASSLWNGQPQHF

d_call: -
j_call: TRBJ1-2
v_call: TRBV7-9
clone_size: -
cdr3_nt: TGTGCCAGCAGCTTAGTTTTTTCCGGACCTGAGGTCTTC
cdr3_aa: CASSLVFSGPEVF

d_call: -
j_call: TRBJ1-1
v_call: TRBV11-3
clone_size: -
cdr3_nt: TGTGCCAGCAGCTTAGACATGAACACTGAAGCTTTCTTT
cdr3_aa: CASSLDMNTEAFF

d_call: -
j_call: TRBJ1-1
v_call: TRBV6-1
clone_size: once
cdr3_nt: TGTGCCAGCAGCTGGGACTGGCGGGGGGCTGAAGCTTTCTTT
cdr3_aa: CASSWDWRGAEAFF

d_call: -
j_call: TRBJ2-7
v_call: TRBV9
clone_size: once
cdr3_nt: TGTGCCAGCAGCGTAGAGTTAAGATCCGAGCAGTACTTC
cdr3_aa: CASSVELRSEQYF

d_call: -
j_call: TRBJ2-1
v_call: TRBV6-1
clone_size: -
cdr3_nt: TGTGCCAGCAGTGAACAAGGACCTTACAATGAGCAGTTCTTC
cdr3_aa: CASSEQGPYNEQFF

d_call: TRBD2
j_call: TRBJ2-3
v_call: TRBV7-9
clone_size: -
cdr3_nt: TGTGCCAGCAGCCCCCCCTACTTAGCGGGGCTCACAGATACGCAGTATTTT
cdr3_aa: CASSPPYLAGLTDTQYF

d_call: -
j_call: TRBJ2-1
v_call: TRBV11-3
clone_size: -
cdr3_nt: TGTGCCAGCAGCTCCCAGGACGGAGCCTACAATGAGCAGTTCTTC
cdr3_aa: CASSSQDGAYNEQFF

d_call: -
j_call: TRBJ2-5
v_call: TRBV6-6
clone_size: few
cdr3_nt: TGTGCCAGCAGTTATCCGGAATACCAAGAGACCCAGTACTTC
cdr3_aa: CASSYPEYQETQYF

d_call: -
j_call: TRBJ2-7
v_call: TRBV10-2
clone_size: few
cdr3_nt: TGCGCCAGCAGTGAGTCGAGCTACGAGCAGTACTTC
cdr3_aa: CASSESSYEQYF

d_call: -
j_call: TRBJ2-3
v_call: TRBV6-1
clone_size: -
cdr3_nt: TGTGCCAGCAGTGAACACAGGGATGAGGGCACAGATACGCAGTATTTT
cdr3_aa: CASSEHRDEGTDTQYF

d_call: TRBD1
j_call: TRBJ1-1
v_call: TRBV14
clone_size: -
cdr3_nt: TGTGCCAGCAGCCAAGACTTGGGGACAGGGGAAACTGAAGCTTTCTTT
cdr3_aa: CASSQDLGTGETEAFF

d_call: TRBD2
j_call: TRBJ2-7
v_call: TRBV11-1
clone_size: -
cdr3_nt: TGTGCCAGCAGCGCCGCCCGGGGACTAGCGTACGAGCAGTACTTC
cdr3_aa: CASSAARGLAYEQYF

d_call: -
j_call: TRBJ2-5
v_call: TRBV6-5
clone_size: -
cdr3_nt: TGTGCCAGCTCACCCTCTCAAGAGACCCAGTACTTC
cdr3_aa: CASSPSQETQYF

d_call: TRBD2
j_call: TRBJ2-7
v_call: TRBV6-6
clone_size: once
cdr3_nt: TGTGCCAGCAGTTCCGGGACTAGCGCAGATTTCGAGCAGTACTTC
cdr3_aa: CASSSGTSADFEQYF

d_call: -
j_call: TRBJ2-1
v_call: TRBV6-1
clone_size: -
cdr3_nt: TGTGCCAGCAACACGGGACATCCGTCGAATGAGCAGTTCTTC
cdr3_aa: CASNTGHPSNEQFF

d_call: TRBD1
j_call: TRBJ1-2
v_call: TRBV9
clone_size: -
cdr3_nt: TGTGCCAGCAGCGTAGGTTGGGACAGCTACTATGGCTACACCTTC
cdr3_aa: CASSVGWDSYYGYTF

d_call: -
j_call: TRBJ1-3
v_call: TRBV2
clone_size: -
cdr3_nt: TGTGCCAGCAGCCCTCCAGGACAGACTCCTGGAAACACCATATATTTT
cdr3_aa: CASSPPGQTPGNTIYF

d_call: -
j_call: TRBJ2-7
v_call: TRBV6-5
clone_size: few
cdr3_nt: TGTGCCAGCAGTTACTCGTCACCCTCCTACGAGCAGTACTTC
cdr3_aa: CASSYSSPSYEQYF

d_call: -
j_call: TRBJ1-1
v_call: TRBV5-6
clone_size: -
cdr3_nt: TGTGCCAGCAGCTTGATTGTTAGGCAGGGCCCGTTGGACACTGAAGCTTTCTTT
cdr3_aa: CASSLIVRQGPLDTEAFF

d_call: -
j_call: TRBJ2-7
v_call: TRBV11-2
clone_size: -
cdr3_nt: TGTGCCAGCAGCTTAGAGGGGCTCACCTACGAGCAGTACTTC
cdr3_aa: CASSLEGLTYEQYF

d_call: -
j_call: TRBJ1-1
v_call: TRBV11-2
clone_size: -
cdr3_nt: TGTGCCAGCAGTCGAACGCAAAGTGCGGAGGTTGCTTTCTTT
cdr3_aa: CASSRTQSAEVAFF

d_call: TRBD1
j_call: TRBJ2-5
v_call: TRBV6-5
clone_size: once
cdr3_nt: TGTGCCAGCAGTTACTCAAGGACAGGGAAAGAGACCCAGTACTTC
cdr3_aa: CASSYSRTGKETQYF

d_call: -
j_call: TRBJ1-5
v_call: TRBV2
clone_size: -
cdr3_nt: TGTGCCAGCCCTACAGTCCCTGTTGAGCCCCAGCATTTT
cdr3_aa: CASPTVPVEPQHF

d_call: -
j_call: TRBJ2-7
v_call: TRBV28
clone_size: -
cdr3_nt: TGTGCCAGCAGTTTAGGGAACTCCTACGAGCAGTACTTC
cdr3_aa: CASSLGNSYEQYF

d_call: -
j_call: TRBJ1-4
v_call: TRBV28
clone_size: -
cdr3_nt: TGTGCCAGCAGTTTAGCACCCATGACGGGGTTTAATGAAAAACTGTTTTTT
cdr3_aa: CASSLAPMTGFNEKLFF

d_call: TRBD1
j_call: TRBJ2-3
v_call: TRBV5-1
clone_size: -
cdr3_nt: TGCGCCAGTACGAGGACAGGGGGAATAAGTAGCACAGATACGCAGTATTTT
cdr3_aa: CASTRTGGISSTDTQYF

d_call: -
j_call: TRBJ2-3
v_call: TRBV7-9
clone_size: -
cdr3_nt: TGTGCCAGCAGCCCAAGCCTAATCCCAGATACGCAGTATTTT
cdr3_aa: CASSPSLIPDTQYF

d_call: TRBD2
j_call: TRBJ2-7
v_call: TRBV4-3
clone_size: -
cdr3_nt: TGCGCCAGCAGCCAAGAAAAGGCCACGGGGACTAGCGCCTCCTACGAGCAGTACTTC
cdr3_aa: CASSQEKATGTSASYEQYF

d_call: -
j_call: TRBJ2-3
v_call: TRBV29-1
clone_size: once
cdr3_nt: TGCAGCGTTGATGGCCAAGGGGGGCCGGATACGCAGTATTTT
cdr3_aa: CSVDGQGGPDTQYF

d_call: TRBD2
j_call: TRBJ2-1
v_call: TRBV13
clone_size: -
cdr3_nt: TGTGCCAGCAGCTTAGACACTAGCGGTAACAATGAGCAGTTCTTC
cdr3_aa: CASSLDTSGNNEQFF

d_call: TRBD1
j_call: TRBJ1-1
v_call: TRBV29-1
clone_size: -
cdr3_nt: TGCAGCGTTGAAGAAGGATACAGGGGTGAAGCTTTCTTT
cdr3_aa: CSVEEGYRGEAFF

d_call: -
j_call: TRBJ2-7
v_call: TRBV9
clone_size: once
cdr3_nt: TGTGCCAGCGGGGGCACGTCCGTTACAGGGAAGGGGAACGAGCAGTACTTC
cdr3_aa: CASGGTSVTGKGNEQYF

d_call: TRBD2
j_call: TRBJ2-1
v_call: TRBV7-9
clone_size: -
cdr3_nt: TGTGCCAGCAGCCCAAGGACTAGCGCCCTTGGTAATGAGCAGTTCTTC
cdr3_aa: CASSPRTSALGNEQFF

d_call: TRBD1
j_call: TRBJ2-7
v_call: TRBV7-9
clone_size: -
cdr3_nt: TGTGCCAGCAGCTTTGGGTCCGCAGGGACAGGGGCCCCCTACGAGCAGTACTTC
cdr3_aa: CASSFGSAGTGAPYEQYF

d_call: -
j_call: TRBJ2-1
v_call: TRBV9
clone_size: -
cdr3_nt: TGTGCCAGCAGCGCCCTAGGGATGGGCGGCGATGAGCAGTTCTTC
cdr3_aa: CASSALGMGGDEQFF

d_call: -
j_call: TRBJ2-1
v_call: TRBV7-2
clone_size: many
cdr3_nt: TGTGCCAGCAGCCTCGGGCCGGGGGCTGAGCAGTTCTTC
cdr3_aa: CASSLGPGAEQFF

d_call: -
j_call: TRBJ2-7
v_call: TRBV4-1
clone_size: -
cdr3_nt: TGCGCCAGCAGCCAAGTGGGGTCCTACGAGCAGTACTTC
cdr3_aa: CASSQVGSYEQYF

d_call: -
j_call: TRBJ1-6
v_call: TRBV9
clone_size: -
cdr3_nt: TGTGCCAGCAGCGAGGGCACAAATTCACCCCTCCACTTT
cdr3_aa: CASSEGTNSPLHF